A selection of T cell receptor beta chains follows, all from one sample in a study of T cells in Graves' hyperthyroidism and ophthalmopathy. TCRdb analysed the multiplex PCR reads with MiXCR anew, one entry per CDR3 protein. This sample has approximately 600,000 distinct CDR3 sequences; 12% to 15% occur once, and the top ten carry around 7%. Sequencing was performed on blood. The source is a woman between 18 and 29 years old with Graves' ophthalmopathy. Both conserved end residues are trimmed from each CDR3. Fields, in order: CDR3 protein, clone size, D gene, V gene. D genes are given only for firm matches. Size values are once, few and many counts, or a class for expanded clones, and some rows have none.

CDR3aa: SVVEITGVRPDTQY
abundance: few
d_gene: TRBD1
v_gene: TRBV29-1

CDR3aa: ASSPGIQPQH
abundance: many
d_gene: .
v_gene: TRBV12-3/TRBV12-4

CDR3aa: ASSSVQGADEQY
abundance: many
d_gene: TRBD1
v_gene: TRBV7-3

CDR3aa: ASSLDLSRGYT
abundance: .
d_gene: .
v_gene: TRBV5-4

CDR3aa: ASKAGLYNEQF
abundance: few
d_gene: .
v_gene: TRBV6-1

CDR3aa: SASGQYGYT
abundance: few
d_gene: .
v_gene: TRBV20-1

CDR3aa: SVELAGGRGETQY
abundance: many
d_gene: TRBD2
v_gene: TRBV29-1

CDR3aa: ASSYSTQGGGFAVEAF
abundance: many
d_gene: .
v_gene: TRBV6-2/TRBV6-3

CDR3aa: ASSYSRLKNNEQF
abundance: many
d_gene: .
v_gene: TRBV6-2/TRBV6-3

CDR3aa: ASSLASGGDRETQY
abundance: .
d_gene: .
v_gene: TRBV27

CDR3aa: ASSSLRGRRDEQY
abundance: many
d_gene: TRBD1
v_gene: TRBV6-1

CDR3aa: ASSSGYYEQY
abundance: many
d_gene: .
v_gene: TRBV28

CDR3aa: ASRGAAYEQY
abundance: many
d_gene: .
v_gene: TRBV6-2/TRBV6-3

CDR3aa: AISSVSGRPVYEQY
abundance: many
d_gene: TRBD2
v_gene: TRBV10-3

CDR3aa: ASSILPGLYNEQF
abundance: .
d_gene: .
v_gene: TRBV19

CDR3aa: ASSSGGQGGGYT
abundance: many
d_gene: TRBD1
v_gene: TRBV7-9

CDR3aa: ASTRISYEQY
abundance: .
d_gene: .
v_gene: TRBV19

CDR3aa: ASSFGPADEQF
abundance: many
d_gene: .
v_gene: TRBV11-3

CDR3aa: ASSLGGASGQVYNEQF
abundance: many
d_gene: TRBD2
v_gene: TRBV7-2

CDR3aa: ASSLVVRPPTDTQY
abundance: many
d_gene: .
v_gene: TRBV7-2

CDR3aa: ASSQDSGMGADTQY
abundance: many
d_gene: TRBD2
v_gene: TRBV3-1

CDR3aa: SASLDPFVEQY
abundance: many
d_gene: .
v_gene: TRBV20-1

CDR3aa: ASSRQGGSSYEQY
abundance: many
d_gene: .
v_gene: TRBV2

CDR3aa: ASSPDTNYGYT
abundance: many
d_gene: .
v_gene: TRBV18

CDR3aa: ASSGGNEQY
abundance: many
d_gene: .
v_gene: TRBV12-3/TRBV12-4

CDR3aa: ATRKGSYNSPLH
abundance: few
d_gene: .
v_gene: TRBV19

CDR3aa: ASSSAPPGLNEKLF
abundance: .
d_gene: .
v_gene: TRBV7-7